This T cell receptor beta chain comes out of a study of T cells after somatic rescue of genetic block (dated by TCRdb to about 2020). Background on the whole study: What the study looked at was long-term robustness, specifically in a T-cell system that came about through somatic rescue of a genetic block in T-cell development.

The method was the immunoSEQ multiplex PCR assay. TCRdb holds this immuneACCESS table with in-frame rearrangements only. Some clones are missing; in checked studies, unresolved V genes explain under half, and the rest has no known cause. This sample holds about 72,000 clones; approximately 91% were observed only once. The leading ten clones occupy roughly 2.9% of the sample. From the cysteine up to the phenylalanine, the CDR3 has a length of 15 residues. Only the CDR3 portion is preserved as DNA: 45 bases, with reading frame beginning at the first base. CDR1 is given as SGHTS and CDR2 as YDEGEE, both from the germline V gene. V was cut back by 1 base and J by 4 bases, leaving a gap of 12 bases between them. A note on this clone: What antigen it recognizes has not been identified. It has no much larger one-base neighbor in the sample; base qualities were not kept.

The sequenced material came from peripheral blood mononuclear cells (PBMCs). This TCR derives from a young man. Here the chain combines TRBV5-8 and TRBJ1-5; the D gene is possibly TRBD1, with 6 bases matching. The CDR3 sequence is CASSLSGALNQPQHF. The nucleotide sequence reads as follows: TGTGCCAGCAGCTTGTCAGGGGCACTTAATCAGCCCCAGCATTTT.